This T cell receptor beta chain was captured by sequencing in a study of T cells expressing NK-cell markers. About the study: Sorted CD3+CD56+NKG2C+, CD3+CD56+NKG2C- and CD3+CD56-NKG2C+ T cells supplied TCR beta repertoires.

Findings and caveats of the study: Of the CD8+ T cells in six donors, about 1.0-7.0% belonged to dominant NKG2C+ clonotypes. In four donors, dominant clonotypes made up roughly 25-60.1% of CD3+CD56-NKG2C+ cells. The study did not resolve the HCMV specificity of expanded NKG2C+ T cell clones.

Following a re-call of the 5' RACE reads, TCRdb has one entry per CDR3 protein and lacks DNA. The table gives about 550,000 distinct CDR3 sequences; the top ten clones make up about 3.6% of it. This CDR3 comprises 14 residues. The germline gives CDR1 LNHDA, CDR2 SQIVND (reference sequence). About this clonotype itself: Its target is not known.

The sample taken for sequencing was blood T cells: a sorted CD56 or NKG2C T cell subset, CD4+ or CD8+ T cells, or bulk PBMC T cells (not recorded which). The rearrangement links TRBV19 to TRBJ2-7; the D call of TRBD2 rests on TCRdb alone, since no DNA is present to check it. This receptor was obtained from a man aged 18 to 35 in good health. CDR3 sequence reads: CASSIGLARYEQYF.